This T cell receptor beta chain comes out of a study of cytomegalovirus exposure and HLA in healthy donors (dated 2017 in TCRdb). As for the study more broadly: According to an earlier analysis of a few hundred of the donors, about 170 million T cells yielded some 120 million unique TCR beta sequences and about 280 Gb of sequence data. Around 300 gigabases of sequencing data and approximately 85 million unique TCR sequences were included in an early release covering roughly 700 HLA-typed donors. Of the approximately 400 genotyped donors, about 80% fell in the genetic ancestry cluster associated with self-reported Caucasian donors. The study was designed to test whether signatures of past pathogen exposure could be identified by cataloging public T cell receptors. Using immunosequencing, the study profiled T cell repertoires from some 670 subjects and related those repertoires to cytomegalovirus serostatus. Besides the first cohort of some 670 subjects, a separate validation cohort made up of 120 different subjects was used. The study combined high-throughput TCR immunosequencing, statistical association of individual TCRs with disease status, and machine learning to predict cytomegalovirus infection status. A later analysis re-analyzed previously published TCR beta repertoires from 666 donors and added high-resolution HLA genotyping to study TCR occurrence patterns. In the later analysis, no new phenotypic data were used to find candidate immune exposures; instead, reliance was placed on TCR beta sequences and their occurrence across donors. To decide whether each TCR beta V gene segment behaved as functional or pseudogenic, an earlier analysis of some 600 of the donors relied on high-throughput TCR beta sequencing. Donor age, sex, ethnicity and CMV serostatus were compiled alongside the repertoire data. In a later genetic analysis, genome-wide SNP genotypes for about 65% of the 666 donors were used, and that subset was treated as a discovery cohort. All discovery cohort repertoires had been generated on a single sequencing platform. HLA typing covered class I and class II loci at four-digit resolution. The number of donors typed differed by locus, with about 629-640 for A, B, C, DRB1 and DQB1, around 500 for DQA1, approximately 570 for DPA1, and around 430 for DPB1. Because of strong linkage in the cohort, 5 or 6 DR-DQ haplotypes were treated as single units for association and clustering. Among around 400 genotyped donors of the cohort, an average of roughly 230,000 unique TCR beta nucleotide sequences was sequenced per donor, of which roughly 18% were non-productive.

The cohort was made up of about 670 healthy bone marrow donors. At the time of sampling, all cohort members were nominally healthy, though unrecorded immune exposures were likely present. The donor tested CMV seropositive, placing the donor among the 289 seropositive members of the cohort. A peripheral blood sample was provided by each donor, and peripheral blood mononuclear cells were used for TCR beta sequencing. The Qiagen DNeasy Blood Extraction Kit was used to extract genomic DNA from the blood cell samples. Library preparation employed the immunoSEQ multiplex PCR assay. For the multiplex PCR, a mixture combining 60 forward primers for TCR Vbeta segments and 13 reverse primers for TCR Jbeta segments was used. The CDR3 region of rearranged TCR beta genes was amplified from genomic DNA with a multiplex PCR assay. On the Illumina HiSeq System, the amplified TCR beta libraries were sequenced as 87-base-pair reads. The authors' analysis ran thus. A later analysis counted 65 million to 90 million unique TCR beta chains across the 640 or so repertoires, and approximately 11 million of these chains were shared by at least two donors. Raw reads were error-corrected and collapsed into unique sequences with a nearest-neighbor algorithm that merged closely related sequences to remove PCR and sequencing errors. Alignment of CDR3 sequences to IMGT reference sequences was used to assign V, D and J gene segments. Each retained sequence needed at least a six-nucleotide match to both a V gene segment and a J gene segment. Rearrangements were called productive when the CDR3 lacked stop codons and stayed in frame with V and J; all others were non-productive. Following IMGT convention, CDR3 was defined as the stretch from the second conserved V-encoded cysteine up to the conserved J-encoded phenylalanine. The earlier analysis of some 580 of the donors excluded any sequence lacking an unambiguous match to a single V gene segment. In an earlier analysis of 587 of the donors, V segments were called functional above 56.7% productive rearrangements and were called segregating when the between-donor standard deviation exceeded 5%. A statistical classification framework was built to diagnose cytomegalovirus status from the catalog of TCR beta chain sequences. A later analysis assigned V and J genes by comparing TCR nucleotide sequences with IMGT/GENE-DB human TR gene sequences. Using the TCRdist pipeline, a later analysis assigned CDR3 sequences along with most-parsimonious VDJ recombination scenarios. A later analysis defined each TCR beta chain by its CDR3 amino acid sequence plus V-gene family, and excluded reads lacking a unique V-gene family. As a way to deal with suspected cross-contamination and a sequencing artifact, a later analysis dropped 500 to 700 nucleotide sequences that were highly shared and had low generation probability. In a later analysis, a clonal expansion index was calculated for each public chain from normalized within-repertoire ranks of inferred template counts. Generation probabilities in a later analysis came from a VDJ recombination model fitted to out-of-frame rearrangements, and those results were checked against IGoR. A later analysis scored TCR-TCR, TCR-HLA and TCR-CMV co-occurrence with hypergeometric tests, applying a repertoire-size bias correction to TCR pairs. False discovery rates were estimated in a later analysis by permuting HLA or CMV assignments 20 times. In a later analysis, co-occurring TCRs were grouped using DBSCAN, with TCRdist sequence similarity added in when clustering inside HLA-allele-positive subsets. Co-occurrence clustering excluded repertoires with fewer than 30,000 or more than 120,000 public chains, plus five with anomalous nucleotide sharing. TCRdb mirrors the immuneACCESS table, restricted to in-frame sequences. Some clones are absent from its copies; in checked studies, under half trace to an unresolved V gene, and the reason for the others is unknown. V and J calls and clone size are as listed in that table; D and trimming were resolved from the DNA. The sample includes 95,000 to 110,000 clones, with roughly 79% observed a single time. Around 6.1% of the sample comes from the top ten.

The CDR3, from cysteine to phenylalanine, totals 14 residues. The read is trimmed to its CDR3 DNA, 42 bases read in frame from base 1. CDR1 PRHDT and CDR2 FYEKMQ were looked up in the germline V gene (reference sequence). Ends trimmed: V by 5 bases, J by 7 bases; bases unmatched to a gene: 8. General study outcomes and caveats: The 87-base-pair reads could not distinguish some IMGT-functional V segments, including TRBV6-2 and TRBV6-3, so those segments were excluded. Three of the identified cytomegalovirus-associated TCR beta chains were confirmed in vitro to be specific for cytomegalovirus antigens. The study listed 150 to 200 TCR beta chains as associated with cytomegalovirus. Only TCR beta chains were sequenced in this cohort, and the absence of alpha or paired-chain data limited detectable features. In a later analysis, several top co-occurrence clusters were reported to appear linked to parvovirus B19, influenza, CMV and Epstein-Barr virus. The only immune exposure information available for the cohort was CMV serostatus. Sequencing depth was assumed to be roughly uniform across donors in the presence/absence analyses, though that assumption may not hold. In a later analysis, 15,000 to 20,000 TCR beta sequences were associated with specific HLA alleles at a false discovery rate of 0.05. Linkage disequilibrium might explain the correlated functional status among segregating V segments, but an unknown experimental factor could not be ruled out. Most TCR sequences were observed very rarely across donors, whereas some public TCRs were present in many individuals. A later genetic analysis associated a missense DCLRE1C variant with V-gene and J-gene trimming of TCR beta chains, and an independent cohort replicated the association. In a later analysis, most CMV-associated TCR beta chains were found to appear HLA-restricted, with HLA associations seemingly driven largely by CMV exposure. Assigning TCR associations to individual alleles was difficult when HLA alleles, especially DR and DQ, strongly co-occurred. Because some donors lacked HLA typing at each locus, the association tests relied only on the typed subset. In a later analysis, HLA-associated TCR beta chains were found to be more clonally expanded and to have lower generation probabilities than equally common non-associated chains. In a later genetic analysis, fewer N-insertions in productive TCRs were reported among donors in an Asian-associated ancestry cluster than the approximately 710-donor mean. The earlier analysis of approximately 590 of the donors excluded about 16 rarely observed V segments, including chromosome 9 orphons, because counts were too low. A further reported finding was that TCR beta sequences accurately predicted the HLA-A and HLA-B alleles for most subjects in the first cohort. In an earlier analysis of about 600 of the donors, most TCR beta V segments appeared in productive rearrangements about 87% or about 30% of the time, broadly matching IMGT annotations. Cytomegalovirus status was reported to be diagnosed by the classifier with high specificity and sensitivity in both the original and validation cohorts. According to a later analysis, TCR association rates differed among HLA loci, with DRB1 alleles showing the most associated TCRs and HLA-C alleles showing the fewest. It was suggested by the authors that the approach could potentially be generalized to other disease states and immunological phenotypes. A cluster of highly shared sequence variants was judged likely to represent a technical artifact of the sequencing pipeline.

To note about this clone: Its recognized antigen is unknown. Base-call qualities are not available, and no considerably larger clone is one nucleotide away.

Sample: PBMCs. This receptor was obtained from a man aged 55 to 70 in good health and CMV-seropositive. This receptor chain uses TRBV13 and TRBJ2-1; the junction holds 7 bases that match TRBD2. The DNA sequence follows: TGTGCCAGCAGCACGGGGGGACTCCCAAATGAGCAGTTCTTC. This gives the protein CASSTGGLPNEQFF.